This T cell receptor (beta chain) was recorded in a study of cytomegalovirus exposure and HLA in healthy donors. This clone was recorded a few times. Its antigen remains unknown. Findings and limits, study-wide: Later analysis suggested most CMV-associated TCR beta chains were HLA-restricted.

The CDR3 totals 15 residues. V was pared by 6 bases and J by 9 bases, with 21 bases between. Germline V gene data show CDR1 as MDHEN and CDR2 as SYDVKM. Amplification used 60 Vbeta primers and 13 Jbeta primers. Profiled with immunoSEQ multiplex PCR; TCRdb holds only in-frame clones, not every one. Here the sample spans about 110,000 clones, 81% being singletons. The rearrangement links TRBV28 to TRBJ2-1; unclear D gene. Material: PBMCs. The clonotype was recovered from a woman aged 25 to 39 in good health and CMV-seronegative. DNA for the CDR3: TGTGCCAGCAGCGAGATAGCCAATACGGCTGGTGAGCAGTTCTTC. The encoded protein is CASSEIANTAGEQFF. Full variable domain (outside the CDR3, taken from reference TRBV28 and TRBJ2-1): DVKVTQSSRYLVKRTGEKVFLECVQDMDHENMFWYRQDPGLGLRLIYFSYDVKMKEKGDIPEGYSVSREKKERFSLILESASTNQTSMYLCASSEIANTAGEQFFGPGTRLTVL.